This T cell receptor (beta chain) came from a study of beta chain features in type 1 diabetes. This clone was detected only once. Via the markers CD45RO/CCR7/CD25/CD127/CD95/CD27, stem cell-like memory, regulatory, central memory and naive CD4+ cells were sorted. This CDR3 contains 13 residues. CDR1 is GTSNPN, CDR2 SVGIG, per germline (reference sequence). Trimming pared 7 bases from V and 1 base from J, leaving 13 bases between. Sequenced material consisted of expressed TCRB transcripts (all of the isolated RNA was reverse transcribed). Data came from immunoSEQ multiplex PCR; TCRdb stores just in-frame clones and leaves some out. The sample includes roughly 500,000 clones, about 29% of them seen just once.

The source material was naive CD4+ T cells from blood. This sequence joins TRBV30 and TRBJ1-1; D unclear. This clonotype was sampled from a man aged 18 to 30 in good health. The CDR3 coding sequence is TGTGCCTCCTCGCTACACGGGAACACTGAAGCTTTCTTT. Protein sequence: CASSLHGNTEAFF. Combining the CDR3 with reference TRBV30 and TRBJ1-1 gives the whole variable domain SQTIHQWPATLVQPVGSPLSLECTVEGTSNPNLYWYRQAAGRGLQLLFYSVGIGQISSEVPQNLSASRPQDRQFILSSKKLLLSDSGFYLCASSLHGNTEAFFGQGTRLTVV.